This is a list of T cell receptor beta chains from one sample in a study of blood T cell repertoires in COVID-19. Some clones are missing from TCRdb's copy, which holds only in-frame ones; the method was immunoSEQ multiplex PCR. The table lists around 300,000 clones, around 87% of them singletons. The source material was PBMCs or T cells enriched from blood (not recorded which). The receptors come from a woman aged 18 to 35 with acute COVID-19. CDR3s include the opening cysteine and the closing phenylalanine or tryptophan. The D gene is left open where the match is weak. Clone size is not always given. Where it is, it says once, few, many or a class for expanded clones.

>TRBJ1-2|-|TRBV19|-
CASSIGGDYGYTF
TGTGCCAGTAGTATCGGCGGGGACTATGGCTACACCTTC
>TRBJ2-3|TRBD1|TRBV10-3|-
CAISGQGLGTQYF
TGTGCCATCAGTGGACAGGGGTTGGGTACGCAGTATTTT
>TRBJ2-1|-|TRBV28|-
CASRGVNYGDEQFF
TGTGCCAGCAGGGGCGTTAATTACGGCGATGAGCAGTTCTTC
>TRBJ2-2|-|TRBV7-7|-
CASSLRYGGIGELFF
TGTGCCAGCAGCTTACGTTACGGGGGTATCGGGGAGCTGTTTTTT
>TRBJ1-4|TRBD1|TRBV4-3|-
CASSRPGAGGSEKLFF
TGCGCCAGCAGCCGCCCTGGTGCAGGGGGTAGTGAAAAACTGTTTTTT
>TRBJ2-7|-|TRBV5-1|-
CASSLQSPRDEQYF
TGCGCCAGCAGCCTACAGAGCCCTCGAGACGAGCAGTACTTC
>TRBJ2-7|-|TRBV5-6|-
CASSLGGTPYEQYF
TGTGCCAGCAGCTTGGGCGGGACTCCCTACGAGCAGTACTTC
>TRBJ1-6|-|TRBV5-1|-
CASSLGGSSYNSPLHF
TGCGCCAGCAGCTTGGGAGGGAGCTCCTATAATTCACCCCTCCACTTT
>TRBJ2-1|TRBD2|TRBV27|few
CASSLGLAGGPSYNEQFF
TGTGCCAGCAGTTTGGGACTAGCGGGAGGGCCCTCCTACAATGAGCAGTTCTTC
>TRBJ2-1|TRBD1|TRBV5-5|-
CASSPSTGSHNEQFF
TGTGCCAGCAGCCCCTCGACAGGGTCTCACAATGAGCAGTTCTTC
>TRBJ2-7|TRBD1|TRBV25-1|-
CASSDPGQGTHEQYF
TGTGCCAGCAGTGATCCGGGACAGGGTACCCACGAGCAGTACTTC
>TRBJ1-5|-|TRBV28|-
CASTPRTANPHQPQHF
TGTGCCAGCACCCCCCGGACAGCTAATCCTCATCAGCCCCAGCATTTT
>TRBJ1-3|-|TRBV3-1/TRBV3-2|-
CASSPVARSTGNTIYF
TGTGCCAGCAGCCCAGTGGCGAGGTCAACTGGAAACACCATATATTTT
>TRBJ2-7|-|TRBV10-1|-
CASSDGAGNNPYEQYF
TGCGCCAGCAGTGATGGGGCAGGGAACAACCCTTACGAGCAGTACTTC
>TRBJ2-7|TRBD1|TRBV19|-
CASSIHGTATYEQYF
TGTGCCAGTAGTATCCACGGGACAGCTACCTACGAGCAGTACTTC
>TRBJ2-2|-|TRBV7-8|-
CASSLSGAHIPGELFF
TGTGCCAGCAGCTTAAGTGGGGCCCACATCCCCGGGGAGCTGTTTTTT
>TRBJ2-5|-|TRBV29-1|-
CSVENGRSETQYF
TGCAGCGTTGAGAATGGGCGCAGCGAGACCCAGTACTTC
>TRBJ2-5|-|TRBV11-2|-
CASSYNRETQYF
TGTGCCAGCAGCTACAACAGGGAGACCCAGTACTTC
>TRBJ2-1|TRBD2|TRBV5-1|-
CASNDPEASGNYNEQFF
TGCGCCAGCAACGACCCTGAGGCTAGCGGAAATTACAATGAGCAGTTCTTC
>TRBJ2-7|TRBD2|TRBV9|-
CASSVVASGRSACEQYF
TGTGCCAGCAGCGTAGTGGCTAGCGGGAGATCCGCCTGCGAGCAGTACTTC
>TRBJ2-7|TRBD1|TRBV5-1|-
CASSLYLQGNEQYF
TGCGCCAGCAGCCTTTACTTACAGGGGAACGAGCAGTACTTC
>TRBJ1-1|TRBD1|TRBV4-1|-
CASSRRQGATEAFF
TGCGCCAGCAGCCGGCGGCAGGGGGCCACTGAAGCTTTCTTT
>TRBJ1-6|TRBD1|TRBV18|-
CASSDRGEDNSPLHF
TGTGCCAGCTCGGACAGGGGCGAGGATAATTCACCCCTCCACTTT
>TRBJ1-3|-|TRBV19|-
CASSIGRDGNTIYF
TGTGCCAGTAGTATCGGCAGGGATGGAAACACCATATATTTT
>TRBJ2-3|-|TRBV10-1|-
CASSGPTGGTDTQYF
TGCGCCAGCAGTGGCCCGACAGGAGGCACAGATACGCAGTATTTT
>TRBJ2-3|-|TRBV3-1/TRBV3-2|-
CASSQDLVLRGIASTDTQYF
TGTGCCAGCAGCCAAGATTTGGTATTGCGGGGAATCGCTAGCACAGATACGCAGTATTTT
>TRBJ2-5|-|TRBV3-1/TRBV3-2|-
CASSRANIQEETQYF
TGTGCCAGCAGCCGGGCTAATATACAGGAAGAGACCCAGTACTTC
>TRBJ2-2|TRBD2|TRBV11-2|once
CASSLGGRGANTGELFF
TGTGCCAGCAGCTTAGGCGGGAGGGGAGCGAACACCGGGGAGCTGTTTTTT
>TRBJ2-3|TRBD2|TRBV28|-
CASSFGTSGRAGDTQYF
TGTGCCAGCAGTTTCGGGACTAGCGGGAGGGCTGGGGATACGCAGTATTTT
>TRBJ2-3|-|TRBV2|-
CASSENRGTDTQYF
TGTGCCAGCAGTGAAAACAGGGGCACAGATACGCAGTATTTT
>TRBJ1-2|TRBD1|TRBV4-2|-
CASSPRDREPLRDYGYTF
TGTGCCAGCAGCCCAAGGGACAGAGAACCTTTAAGGGACTATGGCTACACCTTC
>TRBJ2-7|TRBD1|TRBV7-9|-
CASSRSGRGSEQYF
TGTGCCAGCAGCCGTTCGGGCAGGGGGTCCGAGCAGTACTTC
>TRBJ2-3|TRBD2|TRBV7-6|-
CASSLGAGVTDTQYF
TGTGCCAGCAGCTTAGGGGCGGGAGTCACAGATACGCAGTATTTT
>TRBJ1-1|-|TRBV18|-
CASSPGADNTEAFF
TGTGCCAGCTCCCCGGGAGCAGATAACACTGAAGCTTTCTTT
>TRBJ2-4|TRBD2|TRBV5-6|-
CASSYSGTTVAHF
TGTGCCAGCAGCTACTCCGGGACTACGGTCGCGCACTTC
>TRBJ1-2|TRBD1|TRBV6-6|-
CASWDSVYGYTF
TGTGCCAGCTGGGACAGCGTATATGGCTACACCTTC
>TRBJ2-5|-|TRBV5-1|-
CASSLIGTLEETQYF
TGCGCCAGCAGCTTAATAGGGACTCTAGAAGAGACCCAGTACTTC
>TRBJ2-1|TRBD2|TRBV15|-
CATTPGDYGNEQFF
TGTGCCACCACCCCCGGGGACTATGGCAATGAGCAGTTCTTC
>TRBJ1-1|-|TRBV5-4|-
CASTPDRLNTEAFF
TGTGCCAGCACCCCAGACAGGTTGAACACTGAAGCTTTCTTT
>TRBJ2-7|-|TRBV5-4|-
CASSLGAVLSYEQYF
TGTGCCAGCAGCTTGGGGGCAGTCCTATCCTACGAGCAGTACTTC